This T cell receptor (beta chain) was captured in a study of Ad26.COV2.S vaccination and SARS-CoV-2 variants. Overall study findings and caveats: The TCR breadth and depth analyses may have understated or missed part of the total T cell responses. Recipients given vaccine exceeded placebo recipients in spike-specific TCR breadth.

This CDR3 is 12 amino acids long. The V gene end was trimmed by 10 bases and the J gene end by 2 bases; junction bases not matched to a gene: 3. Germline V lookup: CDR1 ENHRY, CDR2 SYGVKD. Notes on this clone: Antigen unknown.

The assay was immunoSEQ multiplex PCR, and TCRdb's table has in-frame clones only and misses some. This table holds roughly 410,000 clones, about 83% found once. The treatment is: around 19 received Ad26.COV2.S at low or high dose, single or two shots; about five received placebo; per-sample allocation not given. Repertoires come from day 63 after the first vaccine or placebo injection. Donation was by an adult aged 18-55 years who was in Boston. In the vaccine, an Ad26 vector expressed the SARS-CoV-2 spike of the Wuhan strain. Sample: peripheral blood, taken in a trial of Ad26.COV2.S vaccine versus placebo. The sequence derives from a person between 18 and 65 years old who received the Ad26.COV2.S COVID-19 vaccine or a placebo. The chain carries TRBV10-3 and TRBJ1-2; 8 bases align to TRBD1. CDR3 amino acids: CATRTGNYGYTF. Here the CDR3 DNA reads TGTGCCACCAGGACAGGGAACTATGGCTACACCTTC.